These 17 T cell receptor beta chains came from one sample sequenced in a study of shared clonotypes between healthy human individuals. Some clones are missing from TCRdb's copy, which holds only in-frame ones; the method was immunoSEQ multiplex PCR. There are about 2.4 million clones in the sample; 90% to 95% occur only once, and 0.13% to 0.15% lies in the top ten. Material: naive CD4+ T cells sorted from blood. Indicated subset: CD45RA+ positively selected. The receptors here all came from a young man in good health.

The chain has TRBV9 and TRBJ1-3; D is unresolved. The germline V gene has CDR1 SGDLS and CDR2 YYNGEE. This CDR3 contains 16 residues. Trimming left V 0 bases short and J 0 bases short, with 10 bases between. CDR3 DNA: TGTGCCAGCAGCGTAGGGTCACATAACTCTGGAAACACCATATATTTT. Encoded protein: CASSVGSHNSGNTIYF. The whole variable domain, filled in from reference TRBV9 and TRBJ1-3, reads DSGVTQTPKHLITATGQRVTLRCSPRSGDLSVYWYQQSLDQGLQFLIQYYNGEERAKGNILERFSAQQFPDLHSELNLSSLELGDSALYFCASSVGSHNSGNTIYFGEGSWLTVV.

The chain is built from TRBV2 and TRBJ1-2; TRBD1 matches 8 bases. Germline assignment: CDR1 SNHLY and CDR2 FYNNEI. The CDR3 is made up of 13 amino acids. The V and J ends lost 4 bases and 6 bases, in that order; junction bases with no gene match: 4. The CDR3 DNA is TGTGCCAGCAGTGGAACGACAGGGGATGGCTACACCTTC. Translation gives CASSGTTGDGYTF.

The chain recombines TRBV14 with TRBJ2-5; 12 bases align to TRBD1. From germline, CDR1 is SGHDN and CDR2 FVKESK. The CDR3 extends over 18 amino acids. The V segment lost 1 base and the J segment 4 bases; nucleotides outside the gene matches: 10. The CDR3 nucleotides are TGTGCCAGCAGCCAAGGCTCCGGGACAGGGGGCCTCCGAGAGACCCAGTACTTC. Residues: CASSQGSGTGGLRETQYF.

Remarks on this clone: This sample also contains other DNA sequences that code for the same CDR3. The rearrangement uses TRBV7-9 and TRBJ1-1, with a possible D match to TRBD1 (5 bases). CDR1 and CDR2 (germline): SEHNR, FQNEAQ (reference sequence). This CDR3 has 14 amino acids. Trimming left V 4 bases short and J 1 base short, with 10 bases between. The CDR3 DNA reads TGTGCCAGCAGCTCAACGGGGGGGAACACTGAAGCTTTCTTT. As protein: CASSSTGGNTEAFF.

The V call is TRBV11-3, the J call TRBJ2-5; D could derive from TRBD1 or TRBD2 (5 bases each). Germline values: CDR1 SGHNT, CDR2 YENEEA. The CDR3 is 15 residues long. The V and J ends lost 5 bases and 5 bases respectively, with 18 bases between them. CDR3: CASSRGTALEETQYF. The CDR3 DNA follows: TGTGCCAGCAGCCGAGGGACGGCCCTGGAGGAGACCCAGTACTTC.

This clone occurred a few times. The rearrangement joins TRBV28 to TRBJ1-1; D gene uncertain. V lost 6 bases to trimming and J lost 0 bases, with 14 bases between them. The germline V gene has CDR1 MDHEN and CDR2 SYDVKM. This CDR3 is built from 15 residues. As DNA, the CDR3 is TGTGCCAGCAGCCCTTATCCCTCCATGAACACTGAAGCTTTCTTT. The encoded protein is CASSPYPSMNTEAFF.

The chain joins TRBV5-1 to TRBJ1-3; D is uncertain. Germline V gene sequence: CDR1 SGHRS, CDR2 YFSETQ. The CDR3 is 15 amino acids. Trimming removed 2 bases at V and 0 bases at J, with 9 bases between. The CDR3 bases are TGCGCCAGCAGCTTTTCCGGGGACTCTGGAAACACCATATATTTT. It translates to CASSFSGDSGNTIYF.

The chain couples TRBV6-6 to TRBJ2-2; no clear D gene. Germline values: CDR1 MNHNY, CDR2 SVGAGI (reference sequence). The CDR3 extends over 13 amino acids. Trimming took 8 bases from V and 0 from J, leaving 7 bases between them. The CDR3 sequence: CASSPANTGELFF. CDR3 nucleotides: TGTGCCAGCTCCCCGGCGAACACCGGGGAGCTGTTTTTT.

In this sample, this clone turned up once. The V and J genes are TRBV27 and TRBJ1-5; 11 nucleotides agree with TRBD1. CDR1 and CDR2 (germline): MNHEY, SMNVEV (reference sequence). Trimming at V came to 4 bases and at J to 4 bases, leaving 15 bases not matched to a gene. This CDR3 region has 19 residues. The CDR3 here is CASSSLFQTGTGGNQPQHF. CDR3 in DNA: TGTGCCAGCAGTTCCCTTTTTCAAACCGGGACAGGGGGAAATCAGCCCCAGCATTTT.

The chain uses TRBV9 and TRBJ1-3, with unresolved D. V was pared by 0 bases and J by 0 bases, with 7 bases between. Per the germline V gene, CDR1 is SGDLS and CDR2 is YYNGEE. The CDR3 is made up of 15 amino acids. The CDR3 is CASSVGSLSGNTIYF. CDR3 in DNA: TGTGCCAGCAGCGTAGGCTCACTCTCTGGAAACACCATATATTTT. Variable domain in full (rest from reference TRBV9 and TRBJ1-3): DSGVTQTPKHLITATGQRVTLRCSPRSGDLSVYWYQQSLDQGLQFLIQYYNGEERAKGNILERFSAQQFPDLHSELNLSSLELGDSALYFCASSVGSLSGNTIYFGEGSWLTVV.

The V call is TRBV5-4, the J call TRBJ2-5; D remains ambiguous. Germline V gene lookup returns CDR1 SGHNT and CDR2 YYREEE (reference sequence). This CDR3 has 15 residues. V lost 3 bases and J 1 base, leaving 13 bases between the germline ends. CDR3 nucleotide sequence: TGTGCCAGCAGCTGGGAACGGGTGTCCCAAGAGACCCAGTACTTC. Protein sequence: CASSWERVSQETQYF. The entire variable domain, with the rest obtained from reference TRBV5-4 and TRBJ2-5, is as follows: ETGVTQSPTHLIKTRGQQVTLRCSSQSGHNTVSWYQQALGQGPQFIFQYYREEENGRGNFPPRFSGLQFPNYSSELNVNALELDDSALYLCASSWERVSQETQYFGPGTRLLVL.

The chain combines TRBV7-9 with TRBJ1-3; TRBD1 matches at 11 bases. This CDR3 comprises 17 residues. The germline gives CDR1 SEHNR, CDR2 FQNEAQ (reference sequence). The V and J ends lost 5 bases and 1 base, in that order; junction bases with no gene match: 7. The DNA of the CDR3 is TGTGCCAGCAGCCTAGGACAGGGGGCTTCTTCTGGAAACACCATATATTTT. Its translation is CASSLGQGASSGNTIYF.

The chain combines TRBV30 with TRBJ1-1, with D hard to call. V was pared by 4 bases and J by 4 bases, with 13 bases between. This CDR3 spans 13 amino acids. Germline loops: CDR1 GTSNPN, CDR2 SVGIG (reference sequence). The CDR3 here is CAWTGDPTTEAFF. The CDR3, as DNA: TGTGCCTGGACAGGAGATCCCACCACTGAAGCTTTCTTT.

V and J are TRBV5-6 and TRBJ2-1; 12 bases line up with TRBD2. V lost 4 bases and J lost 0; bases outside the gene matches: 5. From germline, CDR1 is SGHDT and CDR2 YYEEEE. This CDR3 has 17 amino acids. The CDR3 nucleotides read TGTGCCAGCAGCGGGTGGACTAGCGGGATCTCCTACAATGAGCAGTTCTTC. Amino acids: CASSGWTSGISYNEQFF.

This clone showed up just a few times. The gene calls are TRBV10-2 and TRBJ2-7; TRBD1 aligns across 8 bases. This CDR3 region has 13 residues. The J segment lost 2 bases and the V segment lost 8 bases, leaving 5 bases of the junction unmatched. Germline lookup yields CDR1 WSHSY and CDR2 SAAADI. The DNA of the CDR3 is TGCGCCAGCGCTCAGGACAGGGCCTACGAGCAGTACTTC. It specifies CASAQDRAYEQYF.

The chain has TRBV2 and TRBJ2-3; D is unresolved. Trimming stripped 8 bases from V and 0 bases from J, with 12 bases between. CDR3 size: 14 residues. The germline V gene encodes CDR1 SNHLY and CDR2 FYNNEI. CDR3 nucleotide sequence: TGTGCCAGCGGCCGGGTCCTTAGCACAGATACGCAGTATTTT. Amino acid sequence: CASGRVLSTDTQYF.

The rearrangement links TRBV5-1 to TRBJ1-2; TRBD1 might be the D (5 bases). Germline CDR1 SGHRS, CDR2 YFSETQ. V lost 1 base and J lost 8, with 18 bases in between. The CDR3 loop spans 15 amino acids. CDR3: CASSLNPQGGYGYTF. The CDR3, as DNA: TGCGCCAGCAGCTTGAACCCCCAGGGAGGGTACGGCTACACCTTC.